A single sample is the source of the 22 T cell receptor beta chains below, sequenced in a study of CD8 T cells in Susac syndrome. Random hexamers were used to reverse transcribe the RNA input (about 0.45 to 1 ug). TCRdb re-derived calls from the immunoSEQ multiplex PCR reads in MiXCR, one entry per CDR3 protein. The repertoire holds 130,000 or so distinct CDR3 sequences, with around 96% as singletons. Sequencing input: CD4+ T cells from PBMCs. Every receptor here comes from a human donor with Susac syndrome.

The chain uses TRBV29-1 and TRBJ1-1; weak D call: TRBD1 (6 bases). CDR1 and CDR2 from the germline V gene are SQVTM and ANQGSEA. The germline V and J ends were trimmed by 5 bases and 0 bases, with 13 bases remaining between them. The CDR3 consists of 14 residues. The CDR3 is CSVPTGVMNTEAFF. The CDR3 DNA sequence: TGCAGCGTTCCGACAGGAGTCATGAACACTGAAGCTTTCTTT.

This chain uses TRBV7-2 with TRBJ1-1; D is unclear. The germline gives CDR1 SGHTA, CDR2 FQGNSA. CDR3 size: 13 residues. With 2 bases removed from V and 4 bases from J, the gap between germline ends came to 8 bases. The CDR3 DNA reads TGTGCCAGCAGCTTACCAGTAGGCACTGAAGCTTTCTTT. The encoded protein is CASSLPVGTEAFF. The entire variable domain, with the rest obtained from reference TRBV7-2 and TRBJ1-1, is as follows: GAGVSQSPSNKVTEKGKDVELRCDPISGHTALYWYRQSLGQGLEFLIYFQGNSAPDKSGLPSDRFSAERTGGSVSTLTIQRTQQEDSAVYLCASSLPVGTEAFFGQGTRLTVV.

The chain is built from TRBV9 and TRBJ2-3, with 7 bases lining up with TRBD1. The CDR3 is made up of 15 amino acids. The V gene's germline CDR1 is SGDLS and CDR2 YYNGEE. J gave up 5 bases and V 0 bases, and 6 bases lay outside the gene matches. The DNA of the CDR3 is TGTGCCAGCAGCGTAGATAGGGGGCATCGAGATACGCAGTATTTT. Translation gives CASSVDRGHRDTQYF.

The chain employs TRBV12-3 or TRBV12-4 and TRBJ2-7, with D perhaps TRBD1 (6 bases). V gave up 7 bases and J gave up 7 bases, with 20 bases separating them. The CDR3 runs to 14 residues. CDR3 DNA sequence: TGTGCCAGCACCCTGTTGGACAGACTGGGTGAGCAGTACTTC. As protein: CASTLLDRLGEQYF.

The chain is built from TRBV23-1 and TRBJ1-5; perhaps TRBD1 as D (6 bases). TRBV23-1 is an ORF, and what it does is uncertain. The V end lost 6 bases, the J end lost 4 bases, and 10 bases lay between the germline ends. This CDR3 has 13 amino acids. The CDR3 region is CASSRTENQPQHF. The CDR3 nucleotides read TGCGCCAGCAGCCGGACAGAGAATCAGCCCCAGCATTTT.

The chain has TRBV5-6 and TRBJ2-1; D not resolved. Trimming removed 5 bases from V and 7 bases from J, with 13 bases in between. The CDR3 totals 13 residues. Germline V gives CDR1 SGHDT, CDR2 YYEEEE. CDR3 amino acids: CASSQLLDNEQFF. The CDR3, as DNA: TGTGCCAGCAGTCAACTATTGGATAATGAGCAGTTCTTC.

The genes are TRBV9 and TRBJ2-1, with 7 bases lining up with TRBD2. V lost 3 bases, J lost 7 bases, and 10 bases stayed unmatched. This CDR3 has 15 residues. The germline V gene has CDR1 SGDLS and CDR2 YYNGEE. The CDR3, as DNA: TGTGCCAGCAGCGCACTAGCGTCCCGCACAAATGAGCAGTTCTTC. It specifies CASSALASRTNEQFF.

The chain combines TRBV29-1 with TRBJ2-6; 8 bases match TRBD1. The germline V gene has CDR1 SQVTM and CDR2 ANQGSEA. The CDR3 covers 16 residues. The V and J ends lost 8 bases and 4 bases, in that order; junction bases with no gene match: 13. This CDR3 is CSIVERRGRGANVLTF. DNA for the CDR3: TGCAGCATCGTTGAACGCAGGGGGCGGGGGGCCAACGTCCTGACTTTC. Full variable domain (remainder filled in from reference TRBV29-1 and TRBJ2-6): SAVISQKPSRDICQRGTSLTIQCQVDSQVTMMFWYRQQPGQSLTLIATANQGSEATYESGFVIDKFPISRPNLTFSTLTVSNMSPEDSSIYLCSIVERRGRGANVLTFGAGSRLTVL.

V and J are TRBV20-1 and TRBJ2-3; D gene uncertain. The length of the CDR3 is 17 residues. The germline gives CDR1 DFQATT, CDR2 SNEGSKA (reference sequence). The V gene lost 3 bases and the J gene lost 0 bases, with 19 bases spanning the gap. CDR3 sequence reads: CSASSPPGRRSTDTQYF. CDR3 nucleotide sequence: TGCAGTGCTAGTTCCCCCCCCGGTCGCCGCAGCACAGATACGCAGTATTTT.

The chain employs TRBV7-9 and TRBJ2-4; D is possibly TRBD1 or TRBD2 (5 bases each). The germline CDR1 and CDR2 sequences are SEHNR and FQNEAQ (reference sequence). CDR3 length equals 16 residues. V lost 6 bases and J 6 bases, leaving 21 bases between the germline ends. The CDR3 here is CASSLGDASQRNIQYF. The CDR3 DNA sequence: TGTGCCAGCAGTCTGGGGGACGCATCCCAGAGAAACATTCAGTACTTC.

The chain couples TRBV2 to TRBJ2-7; a weak D match, TRBD1 (6 bases). V was pared by 4 bases and J by 6 bases, with 13 bases between. Germline V gene sequence: CDR1 SNHLY, CDR2 FYNNEI. The CDR3 spans 13 residues. The chain's CDR3 is CASSVYRDAEQYF. CDR3 DNA: TGTGCCAGCAGTGTTTACAGGGATGCCGAGCAGTACTTC. The full variable domain, completed using reference TRBV2 and TRBJ2-7, is EPEVTQTPSHQVTQMGQEVILRCVPISNHLYFYWYRQILGQKVEFLVSFYNNEISEKSEIFDDQFSVERPDGSNFTLKIRSTKLEDSAMYFCASSVYRDAEQYFGPGTRLTVT.

V usage is TRBV25-1 and J usage is TRBJ1-2, with D hard to call. V was cut by 3 bases and J by 5 bases, with 16 bases left in between. The germline CDR1 and CDR2 sequences are MGHDK and SYGVNS. CDR3 length: 15 amino acids. Here the CDR3 reads CASSDNQGLLYGYTF. The CDR3 nucleotides read TGTGCCAGCAGTGACAACCAAGGGCTACTATATGGCTACACCTTC.

The rearrangement links TRBV20-1 to TRBJ2-1; 8 bases align to TRBD2. This CDR3 contains 15 residues. CDR1 is DFQATT, CDR2 SNEGSKA, per germline (reference sequence). The V segment lost 2 bases and the J segment 1 base; nucleotides outside the gene matches: 4. The CDR3 DNA reads TGCAGTGCTAGAAGCCCGGGAGGGTCCTACAATGAGCAGTTCTTC. It codes for CSARSPGGSYNEQFF.

This clonotype was observed a single time. The genes are TRBV5-4 and TRBJ1-2; D is possibly TRBD1 (6 bases). The germline V and J ends were trimmed by 5 bases and 7 bases, with 21 bases remaining between them. The CDR3 is made up of 15 amino acids. Germline values: CDR1 SGHNT, CDR2 YYREEE (reference sequence). The CDR3 reads CASSRYRTVDSGYTF. Written as DNA, the CDR3 is TGTGCCAGCAGTCGATACCGGACAGTTGACTCTGGCTACACCTTC.

The gene calls are TRBV7-9 and TRBJ2-7; D uncertain. The CDR3 extends over 14 amino acids. Per germline, CDR1 SEHNR and CDR2 FQNEAQ (reference sequence). V gave up 8 bases and J gave up 3 bases, with 17 bases separating them. The CDR3 loop reads CASHLGGANYEQYF. In DNA, the CDR3 is TGTGCCAGCCACTTGGGTGGTGCGAACTACGAGCAGTACTTC.

The chain joins TRBV20-1 to TRBJ2-5, with a tentative D call TRBD2 (6 bases). Germline V gene lookup returns CDR1 DFQATT and CDR2 SNEGSKA (reference sequence). This CDR3 is 13 amino acids long. V lost 6 bases and J 5 bases, leaving 16 bases between the germline ends. Here the CDR3 reads CSAHTREVETQYF. CDR3 sequence (DNA): TGCAGTGCACACACAAGGGAGGTGGAGACCCAGTACTTC.

V and J are TRBV5-4 and TRBJ1-1, with D possibly being TRBD1 (5 bases). The V end lost 3 bases, the J end lost 4 bases, and 16 bases lay between the germline ends. Germline loops: CDR1 SGHNT, CDR2 YYREEE (reference sequence). The CDR3 covers 15 residues. The DNA of the CDR3 is TGTGCCAGCAGCTATTTTGAGGTCCAGGGCACTGAAGCTTTCTTT. Amino acids: CASSYFEVQGTEAFF.

The chain carries TRBV27 and TRBJ1-2; unclear D gene. V gave up 4 bases and J gave up 5 bases, with 17 bases separating them. CDR3 size: 15 residues. Looked up from germline, CDR1 is MNHEY and CDR2 is SMNVEV (reference sequence). CDR3 region: CASSSVSSPGYGYTF. CDR3 nucleotide sequence: TGTGCCAGCAGTTCGGTTAGCTCTCCCGGGTATGGCTACACCTTC.

This rearrangement joins TRBV6-5 to TRBJ2-7; tentative D call: TRBD1 (6 bases). CDR1 is MNHEY, CDR2 SVGAGI, per germline. There are 13 residues in the CDR3. V lost 6 bases and J lost 2, with 11 bases in between. The CDR3 loop reads CASRSSGAYEQYF. Written as DNA, the CDR3 is TGTGCCAGCAGATCTTCAGGGGCCTACGAGCAGTACTTC.

This clonotype was counted between two and nine times. The V and J genes are TRBV12-3 or TRBV12-4 and TRBJ1-5, with D maybe TRBD1 (5 bases). V was pared by 1 base and J by 4 bases, with 11 bases between. The CDR3 sequence is 15 residues long. CDR3 coding DNA: TGTGCCAGCAGTTTAGGAGGGGCGGGGAATCAGCCCCAGCATTTT. It translates to CASSLGGAGNQPQHF.

This sequence joins TRBV5-1 and TRBJ2-1; the D gene is possibly TRBD2 (5 bases). The V end was cut by 0 bases, the J end by 2 bases, with 9 bases between. Per germline, CDR1 SGHRS and CDR2 YFSETQ. This CDR3 spans 15 amino acids. The DNA of the CDR3 is TGCGCCAGCAGCTTGGACACGGGAACCTACAATGAGCAGTTCTTC. Amino acids: CASSLDTGTYNEQFF.

The chain uses TRBV14 and TRBJ1-5, with no clear D. The CDR3 is 13 residues long. Germline-derived CDR1 and CDR2 are SGHDN and FVKESK. Trimming cost V 0 bases and J 4 bases, with 4 bases left between them. CDR3 loop: CASSQDGNQPQHF. As DNA, the CDR3 is TGTGCCAGCAGCCAAGATGGGAATCAGCCCCAGCATTTT.